The 28 T cell receptor beta chains reported below all come from one sample, sequenced in a study of T cells in Graves' hyperthyroidism and ophthalmopathy. What was amplified from RNA transcripts were TCR beta CDR3 regions. HTBI primers drove first-round RT-PCR of the TCR CDR3. Using its own MiXCR run on the multiplex PCR reads, TCRdb lists one record per CDR3 protein. Of under 400,000 distinct CDR3 sequences in the sample, about a sixth were seen once. The material sequenced was blood. The origin of the receptors is a woman aged 18-30 years with Graves' hyperthyroidism that later progressed to Graves' ophthalmopathy.

This clonotype was counted ten times or more. The chain couples TRBV28 to TRBJ2-7; a possible D gene is TRBD2 (5 bases). Germline values: CDR1 MDHEN, CDR2 SYDVKM. CDR3 size: 13 residues. Trimming cost V 5 bases and J 0 bases, with 8 bases left between them. The CDR3 DNA reads as TGTGCCAGCAGTAGCGGATCCTCCTACGAGCAGTACTTC. It codes for CASSSGSSYEQYF.

Regarding this clonotype: A much bigger clone sits one base away, suggesting this may be a read error. The chain combines TRBV12-3 or TRBV12-4 with TRBJ2-1; no clear D. The CDR3 length is 13 residues. CDR3 nucleotide sequence: TGTGCCAGCAGTTTCTCTTACCGCAATGAGCAGTCCTTC. Amino acids: CASSFSYRNEQSF.

This clonotype was detected only once. The rearrangement uses TRBV19 and TRBJ1-3; D call uncertain. There are 15 residues in the CDR3. The V gene lost 6 bases and the J gene lost 4 bases, with 16 bases spanning the gap. Per the germline V gene, CDR1 is LNHDA and CDR2 is SQIVND (reference sequence). The CDR3 nucleotides are TGTGCCAGTAGGGAGGGCCCTGCGGGCGGAAACACCATATATTTT. Its protein product is CASREGPAGGNTIYF.

The table lists this clonotype with many counts. The V and J genes are TRBV28 and TRBJ2-1; 10 bases align to TRBD2. The CDR3 loop spans 17 amino acids. V shed 4 bases and J 0 bases; nucleotides not matched to a gene: 6. The germline CDR1 and CDR2 sequences are MDHEN and SYDVKM. Here the CDR3 DNA reads TGTGCCAGCAGTTCTCTAGCGGGAGAGGCCTCCTACAATGAGCAGTTCTTC. It specifies CASSSLAGEASYNEQFF.

V usage is TRBV2 and J usage is TRBJ2-7; 8 bases agree with TRBD2. This CDR3 spans 14 amino acids. The V gene end was trimmed by 6 bases and the J gene end by 6 bases; junction bases not matched to a gene: 10. Germline CDR1 SNHLY, CDR2 FYNNEI. CDR3 sequence (DNA): TGTGCCAGCAGGGCCATAGCGGGGCCTCGCGAGCAGTACTTC. It yields the protein CASRAIAGPREQYF.

The rearrangement links TRBV29-1 to TRBJ2-7; no reliable D call. The CDR3 totals 13 residues. V lost 5 bases, J lost 2 bases, and 13 bases lay in between. Germline CDR1 and CDR2: SQVTM and ANQGSEA. CDR3 DNA: TGCAGCGTTCAAGTTCCTCACGCCTACGAGCAGTACTTC. Encoded protein: CSVQVPHAYEQYF.

On this clonotype: The junction shows a germline mismatch at one end, possibly a read error. The J gene is TRBJ1-4, the V gene TRBV28, with D perhaps matching TRBD1 (5 bases). CDR3 length: 15 residues. CDR1 and CDR2 from the germline V gene are MDHEN and SYDVKM. CDR3 bases: TGTGCCACCACTCCCTGGCAGGGTTCTAATGAAAGACTGTTTTTT. Amino acid sequence: CATTPWQGSNERLFF. The full variable domain, completed using reference TRBV28 and TRBJ1-4, is DVKVTQSSRYLVKRTGEKVFLECVQDMDHENMFWYRQDPGLGLRLIYFSYDVKMKEKGDIPEGYSVSREKKERFSLILESASTNQTSMYLCATTPWQGSNERLFFGSGTQLSVL.

There are a few counts of this clonotype. This chain connects TRBV12-3 or TRBV12-4 to TRBJ2-1, with D tentatively TRBD1 or TRBD2 (5 bases each). This CDR3 comprises 14 residues. V gave up 5 bases and J gave up 5 bases, with 13 bases separating them. CDR3 protein: CASSPRVRDNEQFF. The CDR3 bases are TGTGCCAGCAGTCCCAGGGTGAGGGACAATGAGCAGTTCTTC.

This clonotype was counted a single time. One junction end disagrees with the germline gene, perhaps due to a read error. The chain carries TRBV27 and TRBJ2-1; 9 positions match TRBD1. CDR1 is MNHEY and CDR2 is SMNVEV in the germline V gene (reference sequence). The CDR3 sequence is 15 residues long. The CDR3 protein is CASSLGQGGSNEQLF. The CDR3 region has the DNA TGTGCCAGCAGTTTGGGACAGGGAGGTAGCAATGAGCAGCTCTTC.

This clonotype was counted many times. The gene calls are TRBV2 and TRBJ2-2, with 7 bases fitting TRBD1. The germline V gene has CDR1 SNHLY and CDR2 FYNNEI. The ends lost 3 bases at V and 6 bases at J; junction bases unmatched: 4. The CDR3 loop spans 14 amino acids. CDR3 loop: CASSETGMSGELFF. CDR3 coding DNA: TGTGCCAGCAGTGAGACAGGGATGTCCGGGGAGCTGTTTTTT.

This clonotype was picked up many times. CDR3 bases: TGTGCCAGCAGTATCGTGACAGGGGGTTCCTACGAGCAGTACTTC. This encodes CASSIVTGGSYEQYF. This chain uses TRBV6-1 with TRBJ2-7; TRBD1 matches at 9 bases. CDR1 MNHNS and CDR2 SASEGT come from the germline V gene. The CDR3 runs to 15 residues. The trim removed 5 bases at V and 1 base at J, leaving 6 bases unmatched.

This chain links TRBV9 with TRBJ2-2, with D tentatively TRBD1 or TRBD2 (7 bases each). Germline CDR1 reads SGDLS; CDR2 reads YYNGEE. The V and J ends lost 0 bases and 6 bases respectively, with 15 bases between them. This CDR3 contains 16 residues. CDR3 residues: CASSVASAGGAGELFF. The CDR3 DNA reads TGTGCCAGCAGCGTAGCCAGTGCAGGGGGGGCCGGGGAGCTGTTTTTT.

This clonotype was observed at least ten times. This chain links TRBV28 with TRBJ2-2; 9 bases map to TRBD2. Germline loops: CDR1 MDHEN, CDR2 SYDVKM. The V segment lost 3 bases and the J segment 6 bases; nucleotides outside the gene matches: 5. The CDR3 consists of 15 residues. This CDR3 is CASSFPSGNPGELFF. CDR3 nucleotides: TGTGCCAGCAGTTTCCCTAGCGGGAATCCCGGGGAGCTGTTTTTT.

This chain links TRBV19 with TRBJ2-7; 8 bases line up with TRBD2. Germline V CDR1 and CDR2: LNHDA, SQIVND (reference sequence). V gave up 5 bases and J gave up 5 bases; unmatched junction bases: 11. The CDR3 covers 15 residues. The chain's CDR3 is CASSPLPGLEDEQYF. The CDR3 DNA reads TGTGCCAGTAGTCCCCTCCCGGGACTAGAGGACGAGCAGTACTTC. Variable domain in full (rest from reference TRBV19 and TRBJ2-7): DGGITQSPKYLFRKEGQNVTLSCEQNLNHDAMYWYRQDPGQGLRLIYYSQIVNDFQKGDIAEGYSVSREKKESFPLTVTSAQKNPTAFYLCASSPLPGLEDEQYFGPGTRLTVT.

This clonotype has just a few counts. The V and J genes are TRBV29-1 and TRBJ1-1, with 8 bases lining up with TRBD1. With V trimmed by 0 bases and J by 3 bases, 6 bases remained unmatched. The CDR3 is 15 residues long. Per germline, CDR1 SQVTM and CDR2 ANQGSEA. The CDR3: CSVEDIPRGHTEAFF. In DNA, the CDR3 is TGCAGCGTTGAAGATATCCCCAGGGGGCACACTGAAGCTTTCTTT.

There are many counts of this clonotype. This chain connects TRBV2 to TRBJ1-1; weak D call: TRBD1 (6 bases). Germline V gene lookup returns CDR1 SNHLY and CDR2 FYNNEI. The CDR3 length is 13 residues. The germline V and J ends were trimmed by 7 bases and 1 base, with 10 bases remaining between them. The CDR3: CASTQGRNTEAFF. The DNA of the CDR3 is TGTGCCAGCACGCAGGGGAGGAACACTGAAGCTTTCTTT.

Ten or more counts support this clonotype. The V gene is TRBV28, the J gene TRBJ2-7; 10 positions agree with TRBD2. This CDR3 region has 15 residues. J lost 7 bases, V lost 6 bases, and 12 bases had no gene match. The germline V gene encodes CDR1 MDHEN and CDR2 SYDVKM. This CDR3 is CASRSTSGARREQYF. As DNA, the CDR3 is TGTGCCAGCAGGTCCACTAGCGGGGCAAGGAGGGAGCAGTACTTC.

This clonotype was seen a handful of times. The genes are TRBV5-6 and TRBJ2-3, with a tentative D call TRBD2 (7 bases). Trimming shortened V by 0 bases and J by 4 bases, and 18 bases separated the two germline ends. From germline, CDR1 is SGHDT and CDR2 YYEEEE. CDR3 size: 17 residues. The CDR3 reads CASSLDGRGRWADTQYF. The CDR3 nucleotides read TGTGCCAGCAGCTTGGACGGGCGGGGGCGTTGGGCAGATACGCAGTATTTT. Supplemented by reference TRBV5-6 and TRBJ2-3, the full variable domain reads DAGVTQSPTHLIKTRGQQVTLRCSPKSGHDTVSWYQQALGQGPQFIFQYYEEEERQRGNFPDRFSGHQFPNYSSELNVNALLLGDSALYLCASSLDGRGRWADTQYFGPGTRLTVL.

This chain uses TRBV4-3 with TRBJ2-1; D is unresolved. CDR3 length: 16 amino acids. Germline lookup yields CDR1 LGHNA and CDR2 YSLEER. Trimming cost V 6 bases and J 8 bases, with 23 bases left between them. The CDR3 loop is CASSRDPTPGTDEQFF. CDR3 DNA: TGCGCCAGCAGTCGAGATCCTACCCCGGGCACCGATGAGCAGTTCTTC.

Only a few counts were recorded for this clonotype. The chain is built from TRBV20-1 and TRBJ2-7, with D possibly matching TRBD1 (5 bases). Germline-derived CDR1 and CDR2 are DFQATT and SNEGSKA (reference sequence). This CDR3 comprises 13 residues. V was cut by 6 bases and J by 2 bases, with 14 bases left in between. The CDR3 spells CSAPQGIPYEQYF. The DNA for the CDR3 is TGCAGTGCCCCCCAGGGAATTCCCTACGAGCAGTACTTC.

This clonotype was counted many times. The V and J genes are TRBV20-1 and TRBJ1-1, with a weak D call TRBD1 (5 bases). This CDR3 region has 17 residues. V was cut by 0 bases and J by 0 bases, with 17 bases left in between. The V gene's germline CDR1 is DFQATT and CDR2 SNEGSKA (reference sequence). CDR3 in amino acids: CSAREKKAGTMNTEAFF. In DNA, the CDR3 is TGCAGTGCTAGAGAGAAAAAGGCAGGGACTATGAACACTGAAGCTTTCTTT.

In this sample, this clonotype turned up many times. The rearrangement links TRBV5-1 to TRBJ2-7, with 8 bases that match TRBD2. The V segment lost 4 bases and the J segment 4 bases; nucleotides outside the gene matches: 13. The CDR3 runs 16 residues. Germline V gene sequence: CDR1 SGHRS, CDR2 YFSETQ. CDR3 DNA: TGCGCCAGCAGCCTGGATGGTAGCGGGATGAATTACGAGCAGTACTTC. This encodes CASSLDGSGMNYEQYF.

This clonotype was counted only a few times. The chain uses TRBV27 and TRBJ2-5; the match to TRBD1 covers 9 bases. The CDR3 length is 19 residues. The V gene end was trimmed by 2 bases and the J gene end by 2 bases; junction bases not matched to a gene: 15. The V gene's germline CDR1 is MNHEY and CDR2 SMNVEV (reference sequence). This chain's CDR3 is CASSLRGTGGAEGQETQYF. The CDR3 DNA sequence: TGTGCCAGCAGTTTAAGGGGTACAGGGGGCGCGGAGGGTCAAGAGACCCAGTACTTC.

This clonotype has a count of ten or more. The chain combines TRBV20-1 with TRBJ2-7; 7 bases are a match to TRBD2. The germline CDR1 and CDR2 sequences are DFQATT and SNEGSKA (reference sequence). The V segment lost 5 bases and the J segment 2 bases; nucleotides outside the gene matches: 6. The length of the CDR3 is 13 residues. The CDR3 DNA is TGCAGTGCTCGGGGGACTACTCCCTACGAGCAGTACTTC. Translation: CSARGTTPYEQYF.

The rearrangement joins TRBV19 to TRBJ2-1, with 11 nucleotides matching TRBD2. The junction had 12 bases not matched to a gene; V was cut back by 3 bases and J by 2 bases. The CDR3 has 19 residues. The V gene's germline CDR1 is LNHDA and CDR2 SQIVND (reference sequence). The DNA of the CDR3 is TGTGCCAGTAGTATGAGGCTAGCGGGAGGCCCGACCCCCTACAATGAGCAGTTCTTC. Translating gives CASSMRLAGGPTPYNEQFF.

The rearrangement links TRBV20-1 to TRBJ2-3, with D unclear. V lost 3 bases and J lost 0, with 10 bases in between. CDR1 DFQATT and CDR2 SNEGSKA come from the germline V gene (reference sequence). The CDR3 is made up of 14 amino acids. The CDR3 coding sequence is TGCAGTGCTAGGAAAGACTCAAGCACAGATACGCAGTATTTT. Its protein is CSARKDSSTDTQYF.

This clonotype was counted at least ten times. This chain uses TRBV28 with TRBJ2-3; 8 nucleotides align to TRBD2. V was pared by 5 bases and J by 6 bases, with 7 bases of the junction left unmatched. Germline loops: CDR1 MDHEN, CDR2 SYDVKM. The CDR3 runs 14 residues. In nucleotides, the CDR3 is TGTGCCAGCAGTGGACTAGCCCTTGCGGATACGCAGTATTTT. This translates into CASSGLALADTQYF.

A few counts support this clonotype. The chain is built from TRBV20-1 and TRBJ2-3, with D perhaps matching TRBD2 (6 bases). Germline values: CDR1 DFQATT, CDR2 SNEGSKA (reference sequence). Trimming pared 5 bases from V and 2 bases from J, leaving 17 bases between. The CDR3 has 15 amino acids. CDR3: CSASFGIAVTDTQYF. The CDR3 nucleotides are TGCAGTGCTTCCTTTGGGATAGCGGTCACAGATACGCAGTATTTT.